The sample holds a few counts of the clone carrying this T cell receptor (beta chain). Next came a second PCR, run for about 7 to 12 cycles, which used a sample-barcoded 5' primer along with a J-beta primer mix. TCRdb itself ran the 5' RACE reads through MiXCR, one entry per CDR3 protein. Here the sample spans around 500,000 distinct CDR3 sequences, about 29% being singletons. At least 7 million PBMCs were isolated per sample. This specimen comes from a study of blood T cells in healthy people across ages. About the study: Template switching captured about one barcoded beta molecule per two T cells.

The sample was also reused in another study, on T cells of mothers and their children. This second study says: Donors comprised three healthy Caucasian mothers plus their six children. Slightly higher but non-significant overlap marked related mother-child pairs versus unrelated pairs.

This sequence was found in a boy aged 2 to 10 in good health. The material sequenced was blood.

The CDR3 here is CSVSNPGYEQYF. In DNA, the CDR3 is TGCAGCGTCTCTAACCCGGGGTACGAGCAGTACTTC. The rearrangement links TRBV29-1 to TRBJ2-7, with D maybe TRBD2 (5 bases). The CDR3 sequence is 12 residues long. Deletions cut 6 bases from V and 4 bases from J, with 13 bases between. Per the germline V gene, CDR1 is SQVTM and CDR2 is ANQGSEA.